The 16 T cell receptor beta chains given below trace back to one sample, sequenced in a study of shared clonotypes between healthy human individuals. The assay was immunoSEQ multiplex PCR, and TCRdb's table has in-frame clones only and misses some. In the table there are some 2.1 million clones, 85% to 95% of which are singletons. Positive CCR7 selection of CD45RO-negative cells yielded the naive CD8 cells, and terminally differentiated effector memory CD45RA+ cells were excluded. Sequenced input: naive CD8+ T cells from PBMCs. The receptors originated from a man aged 18 to 30 in good health. Some clones in this sample may be carry-over from other donors' samples.

This clone has just a few counts. The chain carries TRBV10-2 and TRBJ1-1, with 7 bases lining up with TRBD1. The junction had 11 bases not matched to a gene; V was cut back by 4 bases and J by 0 bases. The germline V gene encodes CDR1 WSHSY and CDR2 SAAADI. The CDR3 loop spans 17 amino acids. CDR3 DNA sequence: TGCGCCAGCAGTGCGCCACAGGGGATCCAAATGAACACTGAAGCTTTCTTT. It yields the protein CASSAPQGIQMNTEAFF.

The V gene is TRBV7-6, the J gene TRBJ2-7, with 10 bases lining up with TRBD2. Looked up from germline, CDR1 is SGHVS and CDR2 is FNYEAQ. This CDR3 region has 14 residues. V lost 2 bases, J lost 5 bases, and 3 bases stayed unmatched. This chain's CDR3 is CASSLSLAGHEQYF. CDR3 nucleotides: TGTGCCAGCAGCTTATCACTAGCGGGACACGAGCAGTACTTC.

CDR3 region: CASRPRTSGSETQYF. As DNA, the CDR3 is TGTGCCAGCAGGCCCCGGACTAGCGGGAGTGAGACCCAGTACTTC. The V gene is TRBV28, the J gene TRBJ2-5; 13 bases fit TRBD2. The V gene end was trimmed by 6 bases and the J gene end by 5 bases; junction bases not matched to a gene: 6. CDR3 length: 15 amino acids. In germline, CDR1 is MDHEN, CDR2 SYDVKM.

The rearrangement joins TRBV28 to TRBJ2-4; no firm D call. CDR3 length equals 14 residues. V was cut by 5 bases and J by 7 bases, with 15 bases left in between. Germline CDR1 is MDHEN and CDR2 is SYDVKM. The CDR3 here is CASSLHYLDNIQYF. The CDR3, as DNA: TGTGCCAGCAGTCTCCATTACCTAGATAACATTCAGTACTTC.

The CDR3 DNA reads as TGTGCCAGCAGCGTAGGCTTAGCGGGAGGTCGCTACGAGCAGTACTTC. Its protein product is CASSVGLAGGRYEQYF. The J gene is TRBJ2-7, the V gene TRBV9, with TRBD2 identical over 10 bases. CDR1 SGDLS and CDR2 YYNGEE come from the germline V gene. The V gene end was trimmed by 0 bases and the J gene end by 3 bases; junction bases not matched to a gene: 6. This CDR3 has 16 amino acids.

The chain carries TRBV5-5 and TRBJ2-7, with 8 bases fitting TRBD1. Looked up from germline, CDR1 is SGHKS and CDR2 is YYEKEE (reference sequence). The CDR3 length is 16 residues. V was pared by 4 bases and J by 4 bases, with 13 bases of the junction left unmatched. CDR3: CASSRGERTGPYEQYF. The CDR3 nucleotides are TGTGCCAGCAGCCGAGGGGAACGGACAGGGCCTTACGAGCAGTACTTC.

Concerning this clone itself: This sample includes further DNA sequences coding for the same CDR3. The genes are TRBV9 and TRBJ2-2; D is uncertain. Trimming cost V 0 bases and J 6 bases, with 6 bases left between them. Germline V lookup: CDR1 SGDLS, CDR2 YYNGEE. The CDR3 consists of 13 residues. The CDR3 sequence: CASSVDGPGELFF. CDR3 DNA sequence: TGTGCCAGCAGCGTAGACGGTCCCGGGGAGCTGTTTTTT.

With regard to this clone: Within the sample, other DNA sequences also encode this same CDR3. V gene TRBV7-9 combines with J gene TRBJ2-5, with D hard to call. Trimming left V 5 bases short and J 5 bases short, with 9 bases between. The germline V gene has CDR1 SEHNR and CDR2 FQNEAQ (reference sequence). The CDR3 length is 12 residues. As DNA, the CDR3 is TGTGCCAGCAGCCTCGGTCGGGAGACCCAGTACTTC. Residues: CASSLGRETQYF.

The chain has TRBV9 and TRBJ2-6; 8 positions match TRBD1. Germline CDR1 is SGDLS and CDR2 is YYNGEE. V shed 2 bases and J 4 bases; nucleotides not matched to a gene: 8. The CDR3 spans 17 residues. This chain's CDR3 is CASSVRQGALGANVLTF. The CDR3 DNA sequence: TGTGCCAGCAGCGTCCGGCAGGGGGCGTTGGGGGCCAACGTCCTGACTTTC.

This chain uses TRBV10-3 with TRBJ2-1; 7 bases align to TRBD2. Germline values: CDR1 ENHRY, CDR2 SYGVKD. CDR3 size: 15 residues. V was clipped by 10 bases and J by 5 bases; unmatched bases: 14. The CDR3 coding sequence is TGTGCCACATTCGATAGACTAGCAGAGAACAATGAGCAGTTCTTC. Its translation: CATFDRLAENNEQFF.

This clone was detected only once. V usage is TRBV4-1 and J usage is TRBJ2-7; no definite D call. Germline loops: CDR1 MGHRA, CDR2 YSYEKL. V lost 0 bases, J lost 2 bases, and 8 bases lay in between. The CDR3 covers 14 residues. The CDR3 here is CASSQDLETYEQYF. Written as DNA, the CDR3 is TGCGCCAGCAGCCAAGATCTGGAGACCTACGAGCAGTACTTC.

This clone showed up just a few times. The CDR3: CASSEWTGDQPQHF. The CDR3 DNA is TGTGCCAGCAGTGAGTGGACAGGGGATCAGCCCCAGCATTTT. This rearrangement joins TRBV6-1 to TRBJ1-5, with 9 nucleotides matching TRBD1. The germline V gene has CDR1 MNHNS and CDR2 SASEGT. The length of the CDR3 is 14 residues. V was pared by 3 bases and J by 5 bases, with 2 bases of the junction left unmatched.

The V and J genes are TRBV19 and TRBJ2-3; 8 bases fit TRBD2. Germline CDR1 is LNHDA and CDR2 is SQIVND (reference sequence). The V gene end was trimmed by 5 bases and the J gene end by 3 bases; junction bases not matched to a gene: 25. The CDR3 consists of 21 residues. CDR3 sequence (DNA): TGTGCCAGTAGTGGGATAGCGGGACGTCAGCCACCTTACGCGATTACAGATACGCAGTATTTT. Amino acids: CASSGIAGRQPPYAITDTQYF.

Comments on this clone: Other DNA sequences in the sample encode the same CDR3. The chain uses TRBV9 and TRBJ2-1; 10 bases line up with TRBD2. The germline V gene encodes CDR1 SGDLS and CDR2 YYNGEE. Losses at the gene ends were 4 bases for V and 5 bases for J; bases not matched to a gene: 6. CDR3 length: 15 amino acids. The CDR3 DNA follows: TGTGCCAGCAGCACCCGAGCGGGAGGGCACAATGAGCAGTTCTTC. It translates to CASSTRAGGHNEQFF.

This clone was seen once. CDR3: CASSLGGGETEAFF. As DNA, the CDR3 is TGTGCCAGCAGCTTAGGTGGCGGGGAAACTGAAGCTTTCTTT. V usage is TRBV11-2 and J usage is TRBJ1-1, with D unresolved. CDR1 is SGHAT, CDR2 FQNNGV, per germline. The CDR3 contains 14 residues. The ends were cut back, 1 base at V and 5 bases at J, with 11 bases in the middle.

This sequence joins TRBV4-3 and TRBJ1-2, with no clear D. CDR3 length equals 16 residues. The V gene lost 0 bases and the J gene lost 0 bases, with 11 bases spanning the gap. Per germline, CDR1 LGHNA and CDR2 YSLEER. CDR3: CASSQDHGSSNYGYTF. The CDR3 bases are TGCGCCAGCAGCCAAGATCATGGCAGCTCTAACTATGGCTACACCTTC.